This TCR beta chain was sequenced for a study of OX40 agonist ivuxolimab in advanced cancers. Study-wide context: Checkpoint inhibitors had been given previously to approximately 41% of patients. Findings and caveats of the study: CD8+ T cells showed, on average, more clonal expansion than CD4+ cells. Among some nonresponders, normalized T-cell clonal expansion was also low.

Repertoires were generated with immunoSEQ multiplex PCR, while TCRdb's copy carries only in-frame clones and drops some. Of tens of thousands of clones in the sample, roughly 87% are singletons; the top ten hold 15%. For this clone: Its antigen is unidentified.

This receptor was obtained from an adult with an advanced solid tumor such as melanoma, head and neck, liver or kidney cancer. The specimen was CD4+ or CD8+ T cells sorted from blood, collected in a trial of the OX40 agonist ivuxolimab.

The chain's CDR3 is CASSQWVLTDTQYF. Here the CDR3 DNA reads TGTGCCAGCAGCCAATGGGTCCTCACAGATACGCAGTATTTT. This chain joins TRBV14 and TRBJ2-3; unclear D gene. This CDR3 comprises 14 residues. Trimming removed 2 bases from V and 2 bases from J, with 8 bases in between. CDR1 and CDR2 (germline): SGHDN, FVKESK.